Included here is one T cell receptor (beta chain) sequence, with context. As yet, its antigen is unknown. This sample was taken from a study of follicular helper T cells after annual influenza vaccination. Per germline, CDR1 SGHTA and CDR2 FQGNSA. This CDR3 has 15 amino acids. The V segment lost 5 bases and the J segment 5 bases; nucleotides outside the gene matches: 9. Documented time point: 2015-2016 season, 7 days after influenza vaccination. Vaccine contraindications, substance abuse, HIV/AIDS, active malignancy and active illness excluded donors. Sorted cTfh were non-naive CD4+CXCR5+PD-1+, either ICOS+CD38+ or ICOS-CD38-. General study findings and limits: Day 7 ICOS+CD38+ clones later appeared mostly in ICOS-CD38- cTfh.

Generated by immunoSEQ multiplex PCR, the TCRdb table keeps only in-frame clones and is missing some. The sample contains some 10,000 clones, more than 80% of which appear only once. The material sequenced was CXCR5+ CD38- circulating T follicular helper cells from blood, taken 7 days after influenza vaccination. The sample's subset: circulating Tfh, non-naive CD4+CXCR5+PD-1+ (ICOS+CD38+ or ICOS-CD38-). The chain carries TRBV7-2 and TRBJ2-5; the match to TRBD1 covers 9 bases. This sequence was found in an adult who received the influenza vaccine. The CDR3: CASSNRQGGGETQYF. The CDR3, as DNA: TGTGCCAGCAGCAACCGACAGGGGGGTGGGGAGACCCAGTACTTC.